The clone carrying this T cell receptor beta chain was recorded many times. Its antigen is as yet unknown. This entry is derived from a study of human T cells and chemical hapten exposure. Study overall: Enrolled patients were predominantly female and had alopecia areata, totalis or universalis.

The germline V and J ends were trimmed by 0 bases and 0 bases, with 14 bases remaining between them. Germline loops: CDR1 LGHNA, CDR2 YNFKEQ. CDR3 length: 17 amino acids. From the RACE reads, TCRdb called clonotypes with MiXCR, one entry per CDR3 protein. The sample consists of just over 350,000 distinct CDR3 sequences, about 6.9% of them appearing once. Points from the study as a whole: No change in TCRs above 1 in 1000 frequency was produced by DPC sensitization.

Time point given: patch test 2, 6 weeks after DPC sensitization. Treatment denoted: therapeutic diphenylcyclopropenone sensitization with weekly scalp DPC. The material sequenced was whole blood, taken in connection with sensitization to the hapten diphenylcyclopropenone (DPC). The clonotype was recovered from a woman younger than 35 with alopecia areata. Some clones in this sample may be carry-over from other donors' samples. The chain has TRBV4-2 and TRBJ1-2, with D possibly being TRBD1 (6 bases). The CDR3 loop is CASSQDWAGTSNYGYTF. The CDR3 coding sequence is TGTGCCAGCAGCCAAGATTGGGCCGGGACATCTAACTATGGCTACACCTTC.